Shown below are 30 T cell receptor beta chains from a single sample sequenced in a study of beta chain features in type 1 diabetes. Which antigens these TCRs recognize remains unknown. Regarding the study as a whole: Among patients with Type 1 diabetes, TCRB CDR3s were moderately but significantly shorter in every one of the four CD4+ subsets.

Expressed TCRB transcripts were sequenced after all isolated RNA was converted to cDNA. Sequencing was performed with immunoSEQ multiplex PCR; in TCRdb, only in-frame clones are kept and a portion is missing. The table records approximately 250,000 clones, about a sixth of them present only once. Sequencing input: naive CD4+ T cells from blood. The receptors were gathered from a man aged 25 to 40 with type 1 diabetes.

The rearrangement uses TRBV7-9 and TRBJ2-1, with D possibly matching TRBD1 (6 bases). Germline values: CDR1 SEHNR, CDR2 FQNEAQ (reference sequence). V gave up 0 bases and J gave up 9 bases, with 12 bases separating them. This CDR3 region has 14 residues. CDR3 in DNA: TGTGCCAGCAGCTTAGCCATACAGGGAAGTGAGCAGTTCTTC. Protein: CASSLAIQGSEQFF.

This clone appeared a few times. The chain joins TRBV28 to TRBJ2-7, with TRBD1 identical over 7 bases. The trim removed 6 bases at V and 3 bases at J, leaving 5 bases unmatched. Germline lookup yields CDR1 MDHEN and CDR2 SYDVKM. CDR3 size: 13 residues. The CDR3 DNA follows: TGTGCCAGCAGGTCGGGACAGCTCTACGAGCAGTACTTC. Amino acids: CASRSGQLYEQYF.

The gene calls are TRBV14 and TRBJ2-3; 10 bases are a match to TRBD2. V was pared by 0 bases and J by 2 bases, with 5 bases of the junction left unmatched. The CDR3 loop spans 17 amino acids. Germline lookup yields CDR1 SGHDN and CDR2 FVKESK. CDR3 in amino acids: CASSQDILAGNTDTQYF. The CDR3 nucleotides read TGTGCCAGCAGCCAAGATATACTAGCGGGAAACACAGATACGCAGTATTTT.

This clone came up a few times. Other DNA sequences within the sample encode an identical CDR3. CDR3 nucleotides: TGCAGCGTAGACTCTGGAAACACCATATATTTT. Protein: CSVDSGNTIYF. This chain links TRBV29-1 with TRBJ1-3; D not resolved. Trimming shortened V by 6 bases and J by 0 bases, and 3 bases separated the two germline ends. From germline, CDR1 is SQVTM and CDR2 ANQGSEA. The CDR3 length is 11 residues.

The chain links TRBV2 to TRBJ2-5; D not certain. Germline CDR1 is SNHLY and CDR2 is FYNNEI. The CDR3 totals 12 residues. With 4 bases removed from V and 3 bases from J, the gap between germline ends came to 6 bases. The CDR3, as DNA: TGTGCCAGCAGTGCTCTTAAAGAGACCCAGTACTTC. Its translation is CASSALKETQYF.

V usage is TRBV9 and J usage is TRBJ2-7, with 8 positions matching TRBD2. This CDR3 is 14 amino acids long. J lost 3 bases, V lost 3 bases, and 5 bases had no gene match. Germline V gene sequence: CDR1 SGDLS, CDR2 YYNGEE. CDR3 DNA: TGTGCCAGCAGCGCCCAGAGCGGGAGCTACGAGCAGTACTTC. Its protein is CASSAQSGSYEQYF.

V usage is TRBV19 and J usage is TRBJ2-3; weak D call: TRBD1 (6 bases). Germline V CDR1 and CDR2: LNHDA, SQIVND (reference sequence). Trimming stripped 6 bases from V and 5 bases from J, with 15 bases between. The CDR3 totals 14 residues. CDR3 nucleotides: TGTGCCAGTAGCCCAGGGACATGGGGAGATACGCAGTATTTT. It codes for CASSPGTWGDTQYF.

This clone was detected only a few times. The CDR3 protein is CASSISSEKLFF. The CDR3 region has the DNA TGTGCCAGCAGTATATCATCTGAAAAACTGTTTTTT. The chain carries TRBV25-1 and TRBJ1-4; the D is unclear. The CDR3 totals 12 residues. Per the germline V gene, CDR1 is MGHDK and CDR2 is SYGVNS. V shed 5 bases and J shed 7 bases, with 8 bases lying between them.

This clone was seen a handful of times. For the CDR3, the DNA is TGTGCCAGCAGTGAAAGGGGCAATCAGCCCCAGCATTTT. As protein: CASSERGNQPQHF. The rearrangement joins TRBV6-1 to TRBJ1-5; D not certain. CDR1 and CDR2 (germline): MNHNS, SASEGT. Trimming left V 2 bases short and J 2 bases short, with 4 bases between. This CDR3 spans 13 amino acids.

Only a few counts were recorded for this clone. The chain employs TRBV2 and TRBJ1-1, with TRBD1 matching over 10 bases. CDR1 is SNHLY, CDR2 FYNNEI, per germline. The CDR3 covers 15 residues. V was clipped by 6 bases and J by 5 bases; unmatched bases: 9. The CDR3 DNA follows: TGTGCCAGCAGACCTCTGACAGGGGGCGCGACTGAAGCTTTCTTT. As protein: CASRPLTGGATEAFF.

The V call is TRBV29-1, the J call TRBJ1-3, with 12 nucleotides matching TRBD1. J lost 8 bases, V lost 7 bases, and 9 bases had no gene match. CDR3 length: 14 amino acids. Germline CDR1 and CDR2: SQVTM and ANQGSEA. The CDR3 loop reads CSGRDRGLSDTIYF. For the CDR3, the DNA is TGCAGCGGGAGGGACAGGGGGCTGTCGGACACCATATATTTT.

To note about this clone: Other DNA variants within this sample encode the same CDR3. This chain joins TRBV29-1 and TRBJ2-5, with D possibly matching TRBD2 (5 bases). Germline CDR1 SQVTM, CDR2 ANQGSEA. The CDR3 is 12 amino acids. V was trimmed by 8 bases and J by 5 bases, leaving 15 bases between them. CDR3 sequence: CSCRGRWETQYF. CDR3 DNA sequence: TGCAGCTGCCGGGGTCGTTGGGAGACCCAGTACTTC.

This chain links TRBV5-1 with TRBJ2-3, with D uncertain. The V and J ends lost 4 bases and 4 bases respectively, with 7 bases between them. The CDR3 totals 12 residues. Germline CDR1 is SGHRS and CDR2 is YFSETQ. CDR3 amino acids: CASSRQADTQYF. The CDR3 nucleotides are TGCGCCAGCAGCCGGCAGGCAGATACGCAGTATTTT.

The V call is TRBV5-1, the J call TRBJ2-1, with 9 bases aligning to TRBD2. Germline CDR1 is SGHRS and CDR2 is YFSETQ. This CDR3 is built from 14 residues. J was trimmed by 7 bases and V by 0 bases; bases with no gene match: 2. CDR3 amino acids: CASSLALAGNEQFF. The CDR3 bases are TGCGCCAGCAGCTTGGCTCTAGCGGGAAATGAGCAGTTCTTC.

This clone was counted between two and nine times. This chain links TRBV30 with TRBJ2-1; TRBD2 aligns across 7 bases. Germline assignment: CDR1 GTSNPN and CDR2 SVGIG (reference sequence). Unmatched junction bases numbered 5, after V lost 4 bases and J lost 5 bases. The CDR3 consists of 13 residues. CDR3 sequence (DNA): TGTGCCTGGAACAGCGGGACGAACAATGAGCAGTTCTTC. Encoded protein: CAWNSGTNNEQFF. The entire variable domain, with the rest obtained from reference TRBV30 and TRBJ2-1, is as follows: SQTIHQWPATLVQPVGSPLSLECTVEGTSNPNLYWYRQAAGRGLQLLFYSVGIGQISSEVPQNLSASRPQDRQFILSSKKLLLSDSGFYLCAWNSGTNNEQFFGPGTRLTVL.

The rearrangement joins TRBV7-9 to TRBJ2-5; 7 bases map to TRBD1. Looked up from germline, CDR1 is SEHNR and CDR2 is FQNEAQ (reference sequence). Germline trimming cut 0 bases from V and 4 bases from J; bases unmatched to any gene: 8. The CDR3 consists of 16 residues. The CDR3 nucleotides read TGTGCCAGCAGCTTAGCGGGACAGCTCCGTGGAGAGACCCAGTACTTC. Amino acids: CASSLAGQLRGETQYF.

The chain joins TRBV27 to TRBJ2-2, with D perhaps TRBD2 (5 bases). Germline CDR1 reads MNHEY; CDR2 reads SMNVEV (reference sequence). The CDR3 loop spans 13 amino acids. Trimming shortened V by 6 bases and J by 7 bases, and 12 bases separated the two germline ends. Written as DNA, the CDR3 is TGTGCCAGCAGACCAGGACGGGGCGGGGAGCTGTTTTTT. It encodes CASRPGRGGELFF.

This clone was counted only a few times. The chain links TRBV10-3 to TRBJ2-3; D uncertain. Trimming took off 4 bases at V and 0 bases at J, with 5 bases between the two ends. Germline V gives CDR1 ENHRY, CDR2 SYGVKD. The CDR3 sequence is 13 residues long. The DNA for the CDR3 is TGTGCCATCAGTGGCCGGAGCACAGATACGCAGTATTTT. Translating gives CAISGRSTDTQYF.

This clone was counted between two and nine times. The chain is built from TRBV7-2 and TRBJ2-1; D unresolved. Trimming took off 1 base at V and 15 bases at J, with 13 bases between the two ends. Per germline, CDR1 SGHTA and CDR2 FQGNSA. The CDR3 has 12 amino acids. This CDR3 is CASSLVRAGAFF. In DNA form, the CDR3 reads TGTGCCAGCAGCTTAGTACGAGCCGGCGCGTTCTTC.

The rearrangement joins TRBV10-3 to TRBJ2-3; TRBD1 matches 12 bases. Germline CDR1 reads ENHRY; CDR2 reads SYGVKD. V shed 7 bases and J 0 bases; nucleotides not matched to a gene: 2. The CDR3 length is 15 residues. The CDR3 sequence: CAIKGTGGSTDTQYF. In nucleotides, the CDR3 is TGTGCCATCAAAGGGACAGGGGGCAGCACAGATACGCAGTATTTT.

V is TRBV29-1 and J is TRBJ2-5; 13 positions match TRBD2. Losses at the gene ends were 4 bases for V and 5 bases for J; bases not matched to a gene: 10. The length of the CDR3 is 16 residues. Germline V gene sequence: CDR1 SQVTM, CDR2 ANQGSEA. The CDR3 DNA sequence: TGCAGCGTTGGACTAGCGGGAGGTATGCGGAGGGAGACCCAGTACTTC. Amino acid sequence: CSVGLAGGMRRETQYF. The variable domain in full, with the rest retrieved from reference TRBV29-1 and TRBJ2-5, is SAVISQKPSRDICQRGTSLTIQCQVDSQVTMMFWYRQQPGQSLTLIATANQGSEATYESGFVIDKFPISRPNLTFSTLTVSNMSPEDSSIYLCSVGLAGGMRRETQYFGPGTRLLVL.

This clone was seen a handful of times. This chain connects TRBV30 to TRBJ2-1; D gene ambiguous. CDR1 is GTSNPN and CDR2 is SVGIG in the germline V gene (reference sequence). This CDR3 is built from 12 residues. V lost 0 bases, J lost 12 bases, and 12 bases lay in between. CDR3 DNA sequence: TGTGCCTGGAGTGTAATTGAGGCTAGGCAGTTCTTC. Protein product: CAWSVIEARQFF.

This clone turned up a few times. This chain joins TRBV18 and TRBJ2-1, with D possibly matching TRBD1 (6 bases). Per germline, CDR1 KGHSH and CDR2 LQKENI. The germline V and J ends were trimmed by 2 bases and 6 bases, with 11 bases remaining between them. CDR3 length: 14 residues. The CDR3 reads CASSPELGGNEQFF. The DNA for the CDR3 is TGTGCCAGCTCACCAGAACTAGGGGGCAATGAGCAGTTCTTC.

CDR3 bases: TGCAGCGTTGTCCGGGCTTACCAAGAGACCCAGTACTTC. This sequence encodes CSVVRAYQETQYF. The V and J genes are TRBV29-1 and TRBJ2-5; D is uncertain. V lost 4 bases and J lost 0, with 9 bases in between. The CDR3 runs to 13 residues. Germline CDR1 SQVTM, CDR2 ANQGSEA.

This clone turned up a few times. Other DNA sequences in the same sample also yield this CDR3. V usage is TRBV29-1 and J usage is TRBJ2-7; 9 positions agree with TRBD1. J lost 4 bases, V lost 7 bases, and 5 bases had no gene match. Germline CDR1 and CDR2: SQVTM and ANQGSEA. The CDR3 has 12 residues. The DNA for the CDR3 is TGCAGCGGCGGACAGGGGACGTACGAGCAGTACTTC. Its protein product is CSGGQGTYEQYF.

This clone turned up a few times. As DNA, the CDR3 is TGTGCCAGCAGCGCTAGAACGACCGGGGAGCTGTTTTTT. This sequence encodes CASSARTTGELFF. The chain combines TRBV9 with TRBJ2-2; no firm D call. V was cut by 3 bases and J by 5 bases, with 8 bases left in between. This CDR3 spans 13 amino acids. Germline V gene lookup returns CDR1 SGDLS and CDR2 YYNGEE. Using reference TRBV9 and TRBJ2-2 for the parts outside the CDR3, the full variable domain is DSGVTQTPKHLITATGQRVTLRCSPRSGDLSVYWYQQSLDQGLQFLIQYYNGEERAKGNILERFSAQQFPDLHSELNLSSLELGDSALYFCASSARTTGELFFGEGSRLTVL.

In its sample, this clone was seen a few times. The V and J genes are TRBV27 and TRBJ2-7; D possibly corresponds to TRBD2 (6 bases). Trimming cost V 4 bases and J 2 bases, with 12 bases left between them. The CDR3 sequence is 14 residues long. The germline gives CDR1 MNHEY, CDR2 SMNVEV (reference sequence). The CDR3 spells CASSSRTGAYEQYF. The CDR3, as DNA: TGTGCCAGCAGTTCCCGGACGGGAGCCTACGAGCAGTACTTC.

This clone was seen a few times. Here the CDR3 DNA reads TGTGCCAGCAGTGACCGCCAGGGCACAGATACGCAGTATTTT. This encodes CASSDRQGTDTQYF. The V gene is TRBV6-4, the J gene TRBJ2-3, with unresolved D. V was clipped by 2 bases and J by 1 base, with 7 bases between them. This CDR3 region has 14 residues. Germline lookup yields CDR1 MRHNA and CDR2 SNTAGT.

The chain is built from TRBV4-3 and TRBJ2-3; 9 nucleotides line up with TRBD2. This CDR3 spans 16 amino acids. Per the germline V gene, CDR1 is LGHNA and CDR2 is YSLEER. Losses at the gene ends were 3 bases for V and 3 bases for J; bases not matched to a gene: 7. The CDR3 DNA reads TGCGCCAGCAGCCAGTATAGCGGGAGTGGGACAGATACGCAGTATTTT. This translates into CASSQYSGSGTDTQYF.

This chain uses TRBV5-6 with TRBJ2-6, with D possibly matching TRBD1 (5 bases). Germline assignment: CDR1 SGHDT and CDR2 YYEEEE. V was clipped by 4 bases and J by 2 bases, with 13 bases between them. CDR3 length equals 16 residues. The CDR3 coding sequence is TGTGCCAGCAGCGCCCTTCCAGGGACTGGGGCCAACGTCCTGACTTTC. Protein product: CASSALPGTGANVLTF.